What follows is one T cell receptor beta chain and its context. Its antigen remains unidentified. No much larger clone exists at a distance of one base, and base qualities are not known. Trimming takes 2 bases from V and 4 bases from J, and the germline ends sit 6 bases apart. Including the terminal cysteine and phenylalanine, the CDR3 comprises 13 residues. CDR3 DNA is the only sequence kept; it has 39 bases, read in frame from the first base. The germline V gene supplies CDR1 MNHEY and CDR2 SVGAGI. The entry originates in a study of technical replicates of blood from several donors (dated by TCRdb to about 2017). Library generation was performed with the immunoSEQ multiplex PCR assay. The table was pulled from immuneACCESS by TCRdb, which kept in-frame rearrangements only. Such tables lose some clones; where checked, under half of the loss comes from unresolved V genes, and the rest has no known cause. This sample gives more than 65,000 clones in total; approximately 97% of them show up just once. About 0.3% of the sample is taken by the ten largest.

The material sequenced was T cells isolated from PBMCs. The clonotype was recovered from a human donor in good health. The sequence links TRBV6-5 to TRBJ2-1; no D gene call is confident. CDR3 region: CASSYSLYNEQFF. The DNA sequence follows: TGTGCCAGCAGTTACAGTCTATACAATGAGCAGTTCTTC.